Given below is one T cell receptor beta chain in context. The V gene's germline CDR1 is LGHDT and CDR2 YNNKEL (reference sequence). CDR3 size: 11 residues. Trimming removed 5 bases at V and 13 bases at J, with 14 bases between. This specimen belongs to a study of CD8 T cells in Susac syndrome. An input of roughly 0.45 to 1 ug of RNA was subjected to reverse transcription using random hexamers. TCRdb redid the calling of the immunoSEQ multiplex PCR reads with MiXCR, one entry per CDR3 protein. The sample holds a few hundred thousand distinct CDR3 sequences, more than 85% seen once. The sequencing sample was made of CD4+ T cells from PBMCs. The TCR sequence derives from a human donor with multiple sclerosis. The V and J genes are TRBV3-1 and TRBJ2-5; TRBD1 is a possible D gene (6 bases). DNA for the CDR3: TGTGCCAGCAGCTTACGACAGGACCGGTACTTC. Translation: CASSLRQDRYF.